A selection of T cell receptor beta chains follows, all from one sample in a study of T cell repertoires in cytomegalovirus infection. No cognate antigen is known for these TCRs. TCRdb re-analysed the reads in MiXCR, keeping a single row per CDR3 protein. The sample lists roughly 730,000 distinct CDR3 sequences; about 30% were seen once. Material: cultured PBMCs, obtained from culture after CMV antigen stimulation. The source of these receptors is a human donor in good health (CMV status not recorded). Some clones in this sample may be carry-over from other donors' samples. The CDR3 runs from the conserved cysteine through the conserved F or W. Fields, in order: clone size, D gene, V gene, J gene, CDR3 length, CDR3 DNA, CDR3 protein. The D gene is left open where the match is weak. Size tells how often a clone was seen (once, few, many) or the class of an expanded clone, and some rows leave it out.

size: many; D: -; V: TRBV7-2; J: TRBJ1-2; length: 11; DNA: TGTGCCAGCACCCTGGGGTATGGCTACACCTTC; CDR3: CASTLGYGYTF
size: few; D: TRBD1; V: TRBV7-9; J: TRBJ2-6; length: 17; DNA: TGTGCCAGCAGCTCCGGGACAGGGTATTCGGGGGCCAACGTCCTGACTTTC; CDR3: CASSSGTGYSGANVLTF
size: -; D: TRBD1; V: TRBV6-2/TRBV6-3; J: TRBJ2-2; length: 13; DNA: TGTGCCAGCAACAGGGGTCTGACCGGGGAGCTGTTTTTT; CDR3: CASNRGLTGELFF
size: few; D: TRBD2; V: TRBV12-3/TRBV12-4; J: TRBJ2-3; length: 19; DNA: TGTGCCAGCAGCTTAAGTGGACCAAGAGCGGGAGGGTTCACAGATACGCAGTATTTT; CDR3: CASSLSGPRAGGFTDTQYF
size: -; D: -; V: TRBV28; J: TRBJ1-2; length: 13; DNA: TGTGCCAGCTCGGCGGGCTCCAACTATGGCTACACCTTC; CDR3: CASSAGSNYGYTF
size: -; D: -; V: TRBV7-9; J: TRBJ2-1; length: 14; DNA: TGTGCCAGCAGCTCCCTGTTTAGCGACAATGAGCAGTTCTTC; CDR3: CASSSLFSDNEQFF
size: -; D: -; V: TRBV20-1; J: TRBJ2-1; length: 15; DNA: TGCAGTGCTAGAGATAGGCAAAGGACCTACAATGAGCAGTTCTTC; CDR3: CSARDRQRTYNEQFF
size: -; D: -; V: TRBV19; J: TRBJ1-5; length: 13; DNA: TGTGCCAGTAGTAAAGGGGCAGGGCAGCCCCAGCATTTT; CDR3: CASSKGAGQPQHF
size: few; D: -; V: TRBV2; J: TRBJ1-5; length: 16; DNA: TGTGCCAGCAGGGCGTCAGGGCTATGGAGCAATCAGCCCCAGCATTTT; CDR3: CASRASGLWSNQPQHF
size: -; D: TRBD1; V: TRBV19; J: TRBJ1-2; length: 14; DNA: TGTGCCAGTAGTATCGGCCGACAGGGCCGGGGCTACACCTTC; CDR3: CASSIGRQGRGYTF
size: -; D: -; V: TRBV19; J: TRBJ2-2; length: 15; DNA: TGTGCCAGTAGTGGTTCGGCTGGGGGGACCGGGGAGCTGTTTTTT; CDR3: CASSGSAGGTGELFF
size: -; D: -; V: TRBV6-1; J: TRBJ2-2; length: 13; DNA: TGTGCCAGCTTGGCAGGAGGCACCGGGGAGCTGTTTTTT; CDR3: CASLAGGTGELFF
size: -; D: -; V: TRBV7-9; J: TRBJ1-4; length: 14; DNA: TGTGCCAGCAGCTTAACAGGGCAAAATGAAAAACTGTTTTTT; CDR3: CASSLTGQNEKLFF
size: many; D: TRBD2; V: TRBV7-2; J: TRBJ2-3; length: 16; DNA: TGTGCCAGCAGCTTAGTTGGCGGGGGGCGCACAGATACGCAGTATTTT; CDR3: CASSLVGGGRTDTQYF
size: few; D: -; V: TRBV19; J: TRBJ1-3; length: 14; DNA: TGTGCCAGTAGTAGCCGTATCTCTGGAAACACCATATATTTT; CDR3: CASSSRISGNTIYF
size: many; D: -; V: TRBV7-2; J: TRBJ2-1; length: 17; DNA: TGTGCCAGCAGCTTAGGAGTGGCGGGGAGAACTCACAATGAGCAGTTCTTC; CDR3: CASSLGVAGRTHNEQFF
size: -; D: TRBD1; V: TRBV6-5; J: TRBJ1-4; length: 14; DNA: TGTGCCAGCAGCTCGGGACAGGCGGGTGAAAAACTGTTTTTT; CDR3: CASSSGQAGEKLFF
size: -; D: -; V: TRBV7-6; J: TRBJ1-5; length: 14; DNA: TGTGCCAGCAGATGGGACGGACGCAATCAGCCCCAGCATTTT; CDR3: CASRWDGRNQPQHF
size: -; D: -; V: TRBV5-4; J: TRBJ2-3; length: 14; DNA: TGTGCCAGCAGCTCGGGCCAAACGGGAGATACGCAGTATTTT; CDR3: CASSSGQTGDTQYF
size: many; D: -; V: TRBV7-9; J: TRBJ2-3; length: 14; DNA: TGTGCCAGCAGCCCAGGGGCCCCCACAGATACGCAGTATTTT; CDR3: CASSPGAPTDTQYF
size: -; D: -; V: TRBV20-1; J: TRBJ1-6; length: 16; DNA: TGCAGTGCTATCCACGCAGGGAGGTCCCCTGGGTCACCCCTCCACTTT; CDR3: CSAIHAGRSPGSPLHF
size: -; D: -; V: TRBV7-9; J: TRBJ2-1; length: 12; DNA: TGTGCCAGCAGCTTAGGATATGCTGAGCAGTTCTTC; CDR3: CASSLGYAEQFF
size: -; D: TRBD2; V: TRBV11-2; J: TRBJ2-1; length: 16; DNA: TGTGCCAGCAGTCAAGGGCCGCTAGCGGGCTACAATGAGCAGTTCTTC; CDR3: CASSQGPLAGYNEQFF
size: -; D: -; V: TRBV6-2/TRBV6-3; J: TRBJ2-7; length: 12; DNA: TGTGCCAGCAGTCGGGGAGTCCGGGGGCAGTACTTC; CDR3: CASSRGVRGQYF
size: -; D: -; V: TRBV19; J: TRBJ2-3; length: 17; DNA: TGTGCCAGTAGTATGCAGCCGAGTCGGGTATCCACAGATACGCAGTATTTT; CDR3: CASSMQPSRVSTDTQYF
size: many; D: TRBD2; V: TRBV7-6; J: TRBJ2-5; length: 16; DNA: TGTGCCAGCAGCTTAGGGGCTAGCGGGTCACAAGAGACCCAGTACTTC; CDR3: CASSLGASGSQETQYF
size: few; D: TRBD2; V: TRBV7-2; J: TRBJ2-7; length: 16; DNA: TGTGCCAGCAGCTTAGCGAGCGGGGTGTTTGGGTACGAGCAGTACTTC; CDR3: CASSLASGVFGYEQYF
size: many; D: -; V: TRBV7-8; J: TRBJ2-1; length: 11; DNA: TGTGCCAGCCTCCGGTCCAATGAGCAGTTCTTC; CDR3: CASLRSNEQFF
size: -; D: TRBD2; V: TRBV20-1; J: TRBJ2-7; length: 14; DNA: TGCAGTGCTAGTTGGTCTAGCGGGAGTCAGGAGCAGTACTTC; CDR3: CSASWSSGSQEQYF
size: few; D: -; V: TRBV19; J: TRBJ2-1; length: 14; DNA: TGTGCCAGTAGTCCCGCCAACAGGGCCGATGAGCAGTTCTTC; CDR3: CASSPANRADEQFF
size: -; D: -; V: TRBV4-3; J: TRBJ2-2; length: 15; DNA: TGCGCCAGCAGCCAAGAAAGACCGCGGCCCGGGGAGCTGTTTTTT; CDR3: CASSQERPRPGELFF
size: -; D: TRBD2; V: TRBV2; J: TRBJ2-1; length: 15; DNA: TGTGCCAGCAGTGAAGACGGGGGGGGCGATGATGAGCAGTTCTTC; CDR3: CASSEDGGGDDEQFF
size: few; D: -; V: TRBV6-2/TRBV6-3; J: TRBJ2-7; length: 13; DNA: TGTGCCAGCAGCAAGTGGATTTACTACGAGCAGTACTTC; CDR3: CASSKWIYYEQYF
size: many; D: -; V: TRBV7-2; J: TRBJ2-3; length: 14; DNA: TGTGCCAGCACCACGGGTGTTTGGCCAGATACGCAGTATTTT; CDR3: CASTTGVWPDTQYF
size: few; D: TRBD1; V: TRBV28; J: TRBJ2-7; length: 13; DNA: TGTGCCAGTGACAGGGCAAGCTCCTACGAGCAGTACTTC; CDR3: CASDRASSYEQYF
size: few; D: -; V: TRBV18; J: TRBJ2-7; length: 16; DNA: TGTGCCAGCTCACCTAACAACCCAGGGGCTACCTACGAGCAGTACTTC; CDR3: CASSPNNPGATYEQYF
size: -; D: TRBD1; V: TRBV27; J: TRBJ1-1; length: 13; DNA: TGTGCCAGCAGAGGACAGGGACGGACTGAAGCTTTCTTT; CDR3: CASRGQGRTEAFF
size: few; D: -; V: TRBV7-2; J: TRBJ2-7; length: 15; DNA: TGTGCCAGCAGCTTAGGCGGGACAGCAACCTACGAGCAGTACTTC; CDR3: CASSLGGTATYEQYF
size: -; D: -; V: TRBV3-1; J: TRBJ1-5; length: 15; DNA: TGTGCCAGCAGCCAAGATGGTAGCCCAGGTCAGCCCCAGCATTTT; CDR3: CASSQDGSPGQPQHF
size: -; D: -; V: TRBV2; J: TRBJ1-1; length: 12; DNA: TGTGCCAGCAGTGAATTTTACATTGAAGCTTTCTTT; CDR3: CASSEFYIEAFF
size: few; D: TRBD2; V: TRBV4-1; J: TRBJ2-1; length: 19; DNA: TGCGCCAGCAGCCAAGATAATTTCAGGGCTAGCGGGAGGATCAATGAGCAGTTCTTC; CDR3: CASSQDNFRASGRINEQFF